What follows are 23 T cell receptor beta chains derived from one specimen sequenced in a study of memory CD4+ T cells and cytomegalovirus serostatus. TCRdb's copy holds only in-frame clones and misses some; the assay was immunoSEQ multiplex PCR. The sample lists fewer than 50,000 clones; around 80% were seen once. The sort gate was single viable CD3+CD4+CD8-CD45RO+ cells for memory CD4+ T cells. Source material: memory CD4+ T cells from blood. Receptors were obtained from an adult in good health and CMV-seropositive.

This clone appeared once. The J gene is TRBJ1-2, the V gene TRBV7-8; D remains ambiguous. CDR3 length: 15 residues. Trimming removed 1 base at V and 8 bases at J, with 17 bases between. Germline lookup yields CDR1 SGHVS and CDR2 FQNEAQ. CDR3 sequence (DNA): TGTGCCAGCAGCTTAGGGAACATTCGGGTCGGCGGCTACACCTTC. Protein sequence: CASSLGNIRVGGYTF.

This clone has only one observation. The rearrangement links TRBV12-2 to TRBJ1-4; whether TRBD1, the table's D call, matches the DNA was not checked. TRBV12-2 is a pseudogene. This CDR3 region has 17 residues. The CDR3 DNA sequence: TGTGCAAGTCGCTTGTCGAGACAGACAGCAACTAATGAAAAACTGTTTTTT. Translated, it gives CASRLSRQTATNEKLFF.

This clone was counted only a few times. This rearrangement joins TRBV29-1 to TRBJ2-7; no clear D. The CDR3 totals 11 residues. Per germline, CDR1 SQVTM and CDR2 ANQGSEA. V was pared by 4 bases and J by 4 bases, with 8 bases between. This CDR3 reads CSVVGVYEQYF. The CDR3 DNA reads as TGCAGCGTTGTCGGCGTTTACGAGCAGTACTTC.

Turning to this clone: Other DNA sequences in this specimen translate into the identical CDR3. The chain joins TRBV6-5 to TRBJ1-5; D gene ambiguous. The CDR3 contains 13 residues. The germline V and J ends were trimmed by 2 bases and 2 bases, with 4 bases remaining between them. The germline gives CDR1 MNHEY, CDR2 SVGAGI. The CDR3 nucleotides read TGTGCCAGCAGTTACGGGGGCAATCAGCCCCAGCATTTT. Its translation is CASSYGGNQPQHF.

The V and J genes are TRBV28 and TRBJ2-7, with D unclear. Germline CDR1 is MDHEN and CDR2 is SYDVKM. This CDR3 has 14 amino acids. The V end lost 6 bases, the J end lost 0 bases, and 12 bases lay between the germline ends. This CDR3 reads CASSLTGLSYEQYF. DNA for the CDR3: TGTGCCAGCAGCTTAACGGGCCTCTCCTACGAGCAGTACTTC. The variable domain in full, with the rest retrieved from reference TRBV28 and TRBJ2-7, is DVKVTQSSRYLVKRTGEKVFLECVQDMDHENMFWYRQDPGLGLRLIYFSYDVKMKEKGDIPEGYSVSREKKERFSLILESASTNQTSMYLCASSLTGLSYEQYFGPGTRLTVT.

V is TRBV5-1 and J is TRBJ1-1; no firm D call. The CDR3 is 13 residues long. CDR1 SGHRS and CDR2 YFSETQ come from the germline V gene. V was pared by 0 bases and J by 5 bases, with 8 bases between. Here the CDR3 DNA reads TGCGCCAGCAGCTTGGCGGCGGTAACTGAAGCTTTCTTT. The encoded protein is CASSLAAVTEAFF.

The V and J genes are TRBV21-1 and TRBJ2-7; the table gives TRBD1 as D, unverified against the DNA. TRBV21-1 is annotated as a pseudogene. CDR3 size: 18 residues. In DNA, the CDR3 is TGTGCCAGCACCCCCCGCCGGGTTCAACAGGGGATTTCCTACGAGCAGTACTTC. Protein sequence: CASTPRRVQQGISYEQYF.

The J gene is TRBJ2-3, the V gene TRBV7-3; 11 nucleotides line up with TRBD1. The CDR3 totals 16 residues. V was clipped by 4 bases and J by 4 bases; unmatched bases: 7. Per germline, CDR1 SGHTA and CDR2 FQGTGA. The CDR3 region is CASSSWTGGEADTQYF. The CDR3 region has the DNA TGTGCCAGCAGCTCCTGGACAGGGGGCGAGGCAGATACGCAGTATTTT.

V and J are TRBV19 and TRBJ2-7; D may be TRBD1 or TRBD2 (6 bases each). Looked up from germline, CDR1 is LNHDA and CDR2 is SQIVND (reference sequence). The CDR3 spans 13 residues. Trimming took 4 bases from V and 4 from J, leaving 11 bases between them. The chain's CDR3 is CASSTGGGYEQYF. The CDR3 bases are TGTGCCAGTAGTACAGGAGGGGGGTACGAGCAGTACTTC.

The V call is TRBV18, the J call TRBJ1-6; the D gene is possibly TRBD1 (6 bases). Trimming took off 3 bases at V and 7 bases at J, with 10 bases between the two ends. Germline assignment: CDR1 KGHSH and CDR2 LQKENI. CDR3 length equals 14 residues. The CDR3 here is CASSPGGGNSPLHF. The CDR3 DNA reads TGTGCCAGCTCACCGGGAGGGGGGAATTCACCCCTCCACTTT.

V gene TRBV11-2 combines with J gene TRBJ2-4, with D perhaps given as TRBD1 or TRBD2 (5 bases each). V gave up 5 bases and J gave up 7 bases, with 18 bases separating them. This CDR3 is 15 amino acids long. Germline V gene sequence: CDR1 SGHAT, CDR2 FQNNGV. The CDR3 protein is CASSPGTPSWNIQYF. CDR3 bases: TGTGCCAGCAGCCCCGGGACGCCTAGTTGGAACATTCAGTACTTC.

J is TRBJ1-1 and V is TRBV9; D may be TRBD1 (6 bases). Germline-derived CDR1 and CDR2 are SGDLS and YYNGEE. The CDR3 sequence is 15 residues long. Trimming stripped 4 bases from V and 1 base from J, with 14 bases between. CDR3 sequence reads: CASSTQGRPNTEAFF. In DNA, the CDR3 is TGTGCCAGCAGCACTCAGGGGAGACCGAACACTGAAGCTTTCTTT.

The genes are TRBV15 and TRBJ2-2; TRBD1 matches 8 bases. The CDR3 spans 19 residues. Germline CDR1 and CDR2: LNHNV and YYDKDF (reference sequence). Trimming cost V 2 bases and J 0 bases; bases outside gene matches: 11. CDR3 sequence reads: CATSRYRQGTSPNTGELFF. CDR3 nucleotide sequence: TGTGCCACCAGCAGATACCGACAGGGGACCTCTCCGAACACCGGGGAGCTGTTTTTT.

This clone was counted once. The V call is TRBV7-2, the J call TRBJ2-5; D uncertain. Germline V gives CDR1 SGHTA, CDR2 FQGNSA. The V end was cut by 0 bases, the J end by 4 bases, with 9 bases between. The length of the CDR3 is 14 residues. CDR3 nucleotide sequence: TGTGCCAGCAGCTTAGCCGGCTTTGGAGAGACCCAGTACTTC. Its protein is CASSLAGFGETQYF.

The V call is TRBV7-9, the J call TRBJ1-1, with no clear D. Per the germline V gene, CDR1 is SEHNR and CDR2 is FQNEAQ (reference sequence). Trimming took 3 bases from V and 1 from J, leaving 6 bases between them. This CDR3 is built from 13 residues. The CDR3 spells CASSFRQNTEAFF. The CDR3 region has the DNA TGTGCCAGCAGCTTCCGACAGAACACTGAAGCTTTCTTT.

This clone was recorded only once. The chain employs TRBV11-2 and TRBJ1-1; 8 nucleotides agree with TRBD1. Germline CDR1 is SGHAT and CDR2 is FQNNGV. The CDR3 is made up of 15 amino acids. The J segment lost 4 bases and the V segment lost 2 bases, leaving 6 bases of the junction unmatched. CDR3 amino acids: CASSLRGQGGTEAFF. The CDR3 bases are TGTGCCAGCAGCTTAAGAGGACAGGGTGGCACTGAAGCTTTCTTT.

This clone was observed a few times. The chain has TRBV27 and TRBJ2-5, with 14 bases lining up with TRBD2. Per germline, CDR1 MNHEY and CDR2 SMNVEV (reference sequence). The CDR3 spans 16 residues. J lost 5 bases, V lost 6 bases, and 8 bases had no gene match. CDR3 DNA: TGTGCCAGCAGCCGCTGGGGGACTAGCGGGAGTGAGACCCAGTACTTC. Amino acid sequence: CASSRWGTSGSETQYF.

The table lists this clone with a few counts. The chain links TRBV7-2 to TRBJ1-2; D might be TRBD1 (6 bases). V was shortened by 1 base and J by 0 bases, with 12 bases between the two germline ends. CDR3 length: 16 amino acids. The germline CDR1 and CDR2 sequences are SGHTA and FQGNSA. CDR3 amino acids: CASSLVGGPSNYGYTF. As DNA, the CDR3 is TGTGCCAGCAGCTTAGTTGGGGGCCCTTCTAACTATGGCTACACCTTC.

This chain connects TRBV29-1 to TRBJ1-1; 8 bases line up with TRBD1. Germline V gene data show CDR1 as SQVTM and CDR2 as ANQGSEA. CDR3 size: 14 residues. V trimming: 7 bases; J trimming: 5 bases; junction bases outside the gene matches: 12. The CDR3 loop reads CSATAGGAGTEAFF. CDR3 nucleotides: TGCAGCGCGACTGCAGGGGGCGCGGGAACTGAAGCTTTCTTT.

The chain links TRBV19 to TRBJ1-1, with D uncertain. The germline V gene has CDR1 LNHDA and CDR2 SQIVND (reference sequence). The V and J ends lost 2 bases and 0 bases respectively, with 10 bases between them. The CDR3 is 15 residues long. The DNA for the CDR3 is TGTGCCAGTAGTATACGTCGGGTTATGAACACTGAAGCTTTCTTT. Translating gives CASSIRRVMNTEAFF.

The J gene is TRBJ1-4, the V gene TRBV6-5; 7 bases are shared with TRBD1. CDR3 length: 15 residues. V lost 4 bases to trimming and J lost 7 bases; unmatched junction nucleotides: 9. Germline V gene data show CDR1 as MNHEY and CDR2 as SVGAGI. The CDR3 sequence: CASSSGQAAGEKLFF. The CDR3 DNA is TGTGCCAGCAGTTCAGGACAGGCCGCGGGTGAAAAACTGTTTTTT.

The chain uses TRBV29-1 and TRBJ1-1, with D unresolved. Germline CDR1 and CDR2: SQVTM and ANQGSEA. Trimming shortened V by 0 bases and J by 1 base, and 12 bases separated the two germline ends. The CDR3 totals 15 residues. This CDR3 is CSVEESYMRNTEAFF. The CDR3 coding sequence is TGCAGCGTTGAAGAATCGTACATGAGGAACACTGAAGCTTTCTTT.

V usage is TRBV29-1 and J usage is TRBJ1-3, with a possible D match to TRBD1 (5 bases). The germline gives CDR1 SQVTM, CDR2 ANQGSEA. The CDR3 totals 15 residues. Trimming left V 7 bases short and J 4 bases short, with 20 bases between. Written as DNA, the CDR3 is TGCAGCGCCGAACGGGACGCCAGGGCCGGAAACACCATATATTTT. It encodes CSAERDARAGNTIYF.